These T cell receptor beta chains were read from a single sample in a study of cytomegalovirus exposure and HLA in healthy donors. TCRdb keeps only in-frame clones here, not all; method: immunoSEQ multiplex PCR. The sample shows about 130,000 clones, over 75% of them seen only once. Sequences were obtained from PBMCs. The source is a woman in her thirties or forties in good health and CMV-seropositive. The CDR3 runs from the conserved cysteine through the conserved F or W. The D gene is left open where the match is weak. A row's size may be missing; if present it is once, few, many or a size class.

V: TRBV5-5
D: -
size: -
J: TRBJ1-4
DNA: TGTGCCAGCAGCCCGACAAGCGGGCGGTATGAAAAACTGTTTTTT
CDR3: CASSPTSGRYEKLFF

V: TRBV6-5
D: TRBD1
size: -
J: TRBJ1-5
DNA: TGTGCCAGCAGTCCAGGGGGCGTTGGCAATCAGCCCCAGCATTTT
CDR3: CASSPGGVGNQPQHF

V: TRBV5-1
D: TRBD1
size: -
J: TRBJ2-1
DNA: TGCGCCAGCAGCTCACGACAGGGGTCCCCCGATGGACAGTTCTTC
CDR3: CASSSRQGSPDGQFF

V: TRBV7-6
D: TRBD2
size: once
J: TRBJ2-3
DNA: TGTGCCAGCAGTGGGCTAGCGGGAACAGATACGCAGTATTTT
CDR3: CASSGLAGTDTQYF

V: TRBV15
D: -
size: -
J: TRBJ1-2
DNA: TGTGCCACCAGCAGCCGGATGGGGGCGGACTATGGCTACACCTTC
CDR3: CATSSRMGADYGYTF

V: TRBV30
D: TRBD1
size: -
J: TRBJ1-2
DNA: TGTGCCTGGTTACGCCCAGGGGGATATGGCTACACCTTC
CDR3: CAWLRPGGYGYTF

V: TRBV9
D: TRBD1
size: -
J: TRBJ1-2
DNA: TGTGCCAGCAGCCCAGTTGGACAGGGTGATGGCTACACCTTC
CDR3: CASSPVGQGDGYTF

V: TRBV15
D: TRBD2
size: once
J: TRBJ2-5
DNA: TGTGCCACCAGCAGAGGACTAGCGGGGGAACAAGAGACCCAGTACTTC
CDR3: CATSRGLAGEQETQYF

V: TRBV7-9
D: -
size: -
J: TRBJ1-4
DNA: TGTGCCAGCAGCACTGTCCGGGGGGCACTAAGCGGAAAACTGTTTTTT
CDR3: CASSTVRGALSGKLFF

V: TRBV2
D: -
size: -
J: TRBJ1-3
DNA: TGTGCCAGCAGTGCCCCTTTTGGAAACACCATATATTTT
CDR3: CASSAPFGNTIYF

V: TRBV7-8
D: -
size: -
J: TRBJ2-3
DNA: TGTGCCAGCAGCCCCCGGGATAGCGGTTACACAGATACGCAGTATTTT
CDR3: CASSPRDSGYTDTQYF

V: TRBV5-6
D: TRBD1
size: -
J: TRBJ1-1
DNA: TGTGCCAGCAGCCTCCAGGACAGGATGAACACTGAAGCTTTCTTT
CDR3: CASSLQDRMNTEAFF

V: TRBV30
D: -
size: -
J: TRBJ1-4
DNA: TGTGCCTGGAGTGTACTTCAGGGGCTAGATGAAAAACTGTTTTTT
CDR3: CAWSVLQGLDEKLFF

V: TRBV5-1
D: TRBD1
size: -
J: TRBJ1-1
DNA: TGCGCCAGCAGCTTGGGGACAGGGATGATCACTGAAGCTTTCTTT
CDR3: CASSLGTGMITEAFF

V: TRBV20-1
D: -
size: -
J: TRBJ2-7
DNA: TGCAGTATATTCTCGGACTACGAGCAGTACTTC
CDR3: CSIFSDYEQYF

V: TRBV11-3
D: TRBD2
size: -
J: TRBJ2-2
DNA: TGTGCCAGCAGCTTATTAGCGGGGAAGAACACCGGGGAGCTGTTTTTT
CDR3: CASSLLAGKNTGELFF

V: TRBV7-6
D: TRBD2
size: -
J: TRBJ2-7
DNA: TGTGCCAGCAGCCCGGGACTAGCGGAGACCTACGAGCAGTACTTC
CDR3: CASSPGLAETYEQYF

V: TRBV27
D: TRBD1
size: -
J: TRBJ2-7
DNA: TGTGCCAGCAGTGGCCCGGGATGGACCGGGACAGAGCCCTACGAGCAGTACTTC
CDR3: CASSGPGWTGTEPYEQYF

V: TRBV13
D: -
size: -
J: TRBJ2-4
DNA: TGTGCCAGCAGCCCGCGAACAGTACCAAACATTCAGTACTTC
CDR3: CASSPRTVPNIQYF

V: TRBV9
D: -
size: -
J: TRBJ1-2
DNA: TGTGCCAGCAGTGCCGGGATCTATGGCTACACCTTC
CDR3: CASSAGIYGYTF

V: TRBV7-8
D: -
size: -
J: TRBJ2-7
DNA: TGTGCCAGCAGCTTTTACTCATTCTACGAGCAGTACTTC
CDR3: CASSFYSFYEQYF

V: TRBV28
D: TRBD1
size: -
J: TRBJ2-7
DNA: TGTGCCAGCAGAACAGGGGGCCACGAGCAGTACTTC
CDR3: CASRTGGHEQYF

V: TRBV27
D: TRBD1
size: -
J: TRBJ1-1
DNA: TGTGCCACCCGGGGACAGACGAACACTGAAGCTTTCTTT
CDR3: CATRGQTNTEAFF

V: TRBV7-8
D: -
size: -
J: TRBJ1-1
DNA: TGTGCCAGCAGCTTATTCGGAAAGGAGATTGAAGCTTTCTTT
CDR3: CASSLFGKEIEAFF

V: TRBV27
D: -
size: once
J: TRBJ2-7
DNA: TGTGCCAGCAGGGACCCGGGGATCTACGAGCAGTACTTC
CDR3: CASRDPGIYEQYF

V: TRBV5-1
D: -
size: -
J: TRBJ2-1
DNA: TGCGCCAGCAGCTTGGTTCAGGGGTTGCGTGAGCAGTTCTTC
CDR3: CASSLVQGLREQFF

V: TRBV29-1
D: TRBD1
size: -
J: TRBJ1-1
DNA: TGCAGCGTTGGCGATTGGACAGGGGGCCACACTGAAGCTTTCTTT
CDR3: CSVGDWTGGHTEAFF

V: TRBV10-3
D: -
size: few
J: TRBJ1-4
DNA: TGTGCCATCAGTGTAGAAGATGAAAAACTGTTTTTT
CDR3: CAISVEDEKLFF

V: TRBV30
D: -
size: -
J: TRBJ1-5
DNA: TGTGCCTGGAACGGGGGGGGACGCAATCAGCCCCAGCATTTT
CDR3: CAWNGGGRNQPQHF

V: TRBV6-1
D: TRBD1
size: -
J: TRBJ1-4
DNA: TGTGCCAGCAGATCCGGGACAGGGGGCGAAAAACTGTTTTTT
CDR3: CASRSGTGGEKLFF

V: TRBV5-8
D: TRBD2
size: -
J: TRBJ2-7
DNA: TGTGCCAGCAGCTTGCCGGGACTAGCGGGGGATTACGAGCAGTACTTC
CDR3: CASSLPGLAGDYEQYF

V: TRBV5-1
D: -
size: -
J: TRBJ2-3
DNA: TGCGCCAGCAGCTTGGACGGACAGACAACCACAGATACGCAGTATTTT
CDR3: CASSLDGQTTTDTQYF

V: TRBV4-1
D: TRBD1
size: -
J: TRBJ2-7
DNA: TGCGCCAGCAGACCCACCGGGACAGGGGTCTACGAGCAGTACTTC
CDR3: CASRPTGTGVYEQYF

V: TRBV9
D: -
size: few
J: TRBJ1-1
DNA: TGTGCCAGCAGCGTAGCCCCGGGGAACACTGAAGCTTTCTTT
CDR3: CASSVAPGNTEAFF

V: TRBV15
D: -
size: -
J: TRBJ2-5
DNA: TGTGCCACCAGCAGAGATGGACTTGAGACCCAGTACTTC
CDR3: CATSRDGLETQYF

V: TRBV27
D: -
size: -
J: TRBJ2-3
DNA: TGTGCCAGCAGTTTATCGAGAGCAGATACGCAGTATTTT
CDR3: CASSLSRADTQYF

V: TRBV6-6
D: TRBD2
size: -
J: TRBJ2-1
DNA: TGTGCCACGCTCGCGGGGGGAGAGCAGTTCTTC
CDR3: CATLAGGEQFF

V: TRBV19
D: -
size: -
J: TRBJ1-2
DNA: TGTGCCAGTAGACCCCGCGGGGGTCCGGATGGCTACACCTTC
CDR3: CASRPRGGPDGYTF

V: TRBV7-9
D: TRBD2
size: -
J: TRBJ2-3
DNA: TGTGCCAGCAGCTTAGCGTCAATTAGCGGGAGGGTCGCAGATACGCAGTATTTT
CDR3: CASSLASISGRVADTQYF

V: TRBV7-9
D: -
size: -
J: TRBJ1-2
DNA: TGTGCCAGCAGCTTAGAGACAGGTGCAGGGAATGGCTACACCTTC
CDR3: CASSLETGAGNGYTF

V: TRBV6-4
D: -
size: once
J: TRBJ1-1
DNA: TGTGCCAGCAGTGAGACTTGGAGGTCTTGGGACACTGAAGCTTTCTTT
CDR3: CASSETWRSWDTEAFF